The clone carrying this T cell receptor (beta chain) has only one observation. Its antigen remains unknown. The data originate from a study of OX40 agonist ivuxolimab in advanced cancers. Study as a whole: Enrolled patients in dose escalation had cancers that were hepatocellular carcinoma, melanoma, renal cell or head and neck cancer.

CDR1 is MGHDK and CDR2 is SYGVNS in the germline V gene. Trimming left V 4 bases short and J 7 bases short, with 16 bases between. This CDR3 is 15 amino acids long. Profiled with immunoSEQ multiplex PCR; TCRdb holds only in-frame clones, not every one. Of about 69,000 clones in the sample, approximately 89% are singletons; the top ten hold around 0.3%. Study-wide results and limits: The study found that CD8+ T cells averaged more expanded clones than CD4+. Both CD4+ and CD8+ T cell populations in blood had undergone clonal expansion by week 6 at 0.1 to 3.0 mg/kg.

Source: CD4+ or CD8+ T cells sorted from blood, taken in a trial of the OX40 agonist ivuxolimab. The V and J genes are TRBV25-1 and TRBJ2-2; D unresolved. This TCR was sampled from an adult with an advanced solid tumor such as melanoma, head and neck, liver or kidney cancer. Written as DNA, the CDR3 is TGTGCCAGCAGTGGCGTGGGGTTTAACGGCGGGGAGCTGTTTTTT. Protein product: CASSGVGFNGGELFF.